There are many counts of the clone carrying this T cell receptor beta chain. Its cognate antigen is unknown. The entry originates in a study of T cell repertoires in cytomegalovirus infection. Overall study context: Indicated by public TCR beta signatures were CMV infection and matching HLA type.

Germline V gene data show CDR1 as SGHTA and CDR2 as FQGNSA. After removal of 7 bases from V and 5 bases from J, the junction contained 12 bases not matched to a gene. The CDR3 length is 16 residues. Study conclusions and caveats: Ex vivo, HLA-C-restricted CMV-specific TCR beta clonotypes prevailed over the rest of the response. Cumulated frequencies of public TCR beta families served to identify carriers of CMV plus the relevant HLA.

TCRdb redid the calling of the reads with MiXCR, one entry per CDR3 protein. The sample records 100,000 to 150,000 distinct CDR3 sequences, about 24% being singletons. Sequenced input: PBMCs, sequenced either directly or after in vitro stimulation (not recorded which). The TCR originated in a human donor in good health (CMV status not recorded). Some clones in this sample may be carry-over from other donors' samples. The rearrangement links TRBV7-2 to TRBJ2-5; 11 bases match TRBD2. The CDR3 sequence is CASTLRSGRASETQYF. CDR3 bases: TGTGCCAGCACTCTCCGTAGCGGGAGGGCCTCTGAGACCCAGTACTTC.